A selection of T cell receptor beta chains follows, all from one sample in a study of regulatory T cells in long-lasting Graves disease. MiXCR, run by TCRdb on the multiplex PCR reads, gives a single entry per CDR3 protein. The sample holds roughly 470,000 distinct CDR3 sequences, around 21% seen once. This specimen was peripheral blood mononuclear cells (PBMCs), taken when the disease was refractory, from a patient treated with antithyroid drugs. The receptors derive from a female donor with Graves disease. Both conserved end residues are part of each CDR3. The D gene is left open where the match is weak. Expanded clones are given a class, and other clones once, few, many or no size at all.

CDR3 length	D gene	V gene	clone size	J gene	CDR3 protein	CDR3 DNA
15	.	TRBV6-1	many	TRBJ2-7	CASSESPYGTYEQYF	TGTGCCAGCAGTGAATCCCCGTACGGGACCTACGAGCAGTACTTC
15	TRBD1	TRBV5-1	few	TRBJ1-5	CASSFGTGANQPQHF	TGCGCCAGCAGCTTCGGGACAGGGGCTAATCAGCCCCAGCATTTT
16	.	TRBV25-1	.	TRBJ1-5	CASSDDRDMHNQPQHF	TGTGCCAGCAGTGATGACCGAGACATGCACAATCAGCCCCAGCATTTT
16	TRBD2	TRBV28	many	TRBJ2-3	CASEIGTSGRTDTQYF	TGTGCCAGCGAGATTGGGACTAGCGGACGCACAGATACGCAGTATTTT
13	.	TRBV20-1	many	TRBJ1-2	CSVRTALNYGYTF	TGCAGTGTCAGGACAGCCCTTAACTATGGCTACACCTTC
13	.	TRBV11-2	many	TRBJ1-2	CASSPQGFYGYTF	TGTGCCAGCAGCCCCCAGGGATTCTATGGCTACACCTTC
14	.	TRBV12-3/TRBV12-4	many	TRBJ1-5	CASSTGRADQPQHF	TGTGCCAGCAGTACGGGACGGGCGGATCAGCCCCAGCATTTT
12	.	TRBV7-9	many	TRBJ1-2	CASSFPNYGYTF	TGTGCCAGCAGCTTCCCGAACTATGGCTACACCTTC
14	.	TRBV20-1	many	TRBJ2-7	CSARGHVSLVEQYF	TGCAGTGCTAGGGGACACGTCTCCTTGGTGGAGCAGTACTTC
15	.	TRBV6-1	.	TRBJ1-2	CASSPMGRQSYGYTF	TGTGCCAGCAGTCCTATGGGACGCCAGAGTTATGGCTACACCTTC
14	.	TRBV4-1	.	TRBJ1-2	CASSPDRTAWGYTF	TGCGCCAGCAGCCCTGACCGGACCGCCTGGGGCTACACCTTC
15	.	TRBV20-1	few	TRBJ2-2	CSATEKRLETGELFF	TGCAGTGCCACGGAGAAGCGACTAGAGACCGGGGAGCTGTTTTTT
15	.	TRBV30	few	TRBJ1-6	CAWMRGASYNSPLHF	TGTGCCTGGATGCGAGGGGCCTCCTATAATTCACCCCTCCACTTT
12	.	TRBV9	.	TRBJ1-6	CASSVDEGTLHF	TGTGCCAGCAGCGTAGATGAGGGAACTCTCCACTTT
15	.	TRBV13	many	TRBJ1-4	CASSPKDSLGGKLFF	TGTGCCAGCAGCCCAAAAGACTCACTCGGAGGAAAACTGTTTTTT
14	.	TRBV28	many	TRBJ1-1	CASQTSGEGTEAFF	TGTGCCAGCCAAACATCGGGGGAGGGGACTGAAGCTTTCTTT
14	TRBD2	TRBV30	.	TRBJ2-7	CAWGTAGVVGEQYF	TGTGCCTGGGGTACAGCGGGAGTTGTGGGCGAGCAGTACTTC
15	.	TRBV27	.	TRBJ2-3	CASSLMASSTDTQYF	TGTGCCAGCAGTTTAATGGCGTCTAGCACAGATACGCAGTATTTT
14	.	TRBV20-1	.	TRBJ2-5	CSARRGGRPETVYF	TGCAGTGCTAGGAGAGGGGGACGGCCAGAGACCGTGTACTTC
17	.	TRBV4-1	.	TRBJ1-5	CASSQDILGIGNQPQHF	TGCGCCAGCAGCCAAGATATCTTGGGTATCGGCAATCAGCCCCAGCATTTT
13	.	TRBV7-2	few	TRBJ1-1	CASSLGMGGQAFF	TGTGCCAGCAGCTTAGGAATGGGGGGGCAAGCTTTCTTT
15	.	TRBV6-1	many	TRBJ2-2	CASSEESVDTGELFF	TGTGCCAGCAGTGAAGAGTCGGTCGACACCGGGGAGCTGTTTTTT
14	TRBD2	TRBV29-1	many	TRBJ2-5	CSVGIAGVQETQYF	TGCAGCGTCGGGATAGCGGGGGTGCAAGAGACCCAGTACTTC
12	TRBD1	TRBV6-1	many	TRBJ1-2	CASRQGAYGYTF	TGTGCCAGCAGGCAGGGGGCTTATGGCTACACCTTC
16	TRBD1	TRBV28	many	TRBJ1-1	CASSFDLGTGNTEAFF	TGTGCCAGCAGTTTCGACCTTGGGACAGGAAACACTGAAGCTTTCTTT
13	TRBD2	TRBV29-1	many	TRBJ2-5	CSGGLADQETQYF	TGCAGCGGCGGACTAGCGGACCAAGAGACCCAGTACTTC
15	TRBD2	TRBV6-5	.	TRBJ2-7	CASSYTTGGSYEQYF	TGTGCCAGCAGTTACACCACGGGGGGCTCCTACGAGCAGTACTTC
17	.	TRBV5-5	.	TRBJ1-1	CASSLKRHTEGNTEAFF	TGTGCCAGCAGCTTGAAAAGACACACTGAAGGGAACACTGAAGCTTTCTTT
15	.	TRBV6-1	many	TRBJ1-2	CASRREIGSYYGYTF	TGTGCCAGCAGGAGGGAGATCGGGAGTTACTATGGCTACACCTTC
16	TRBD1	TRBV14	few	TRBJ2-5	CASSQGTGASGETQYF	TGTGCCAGCAGCCAAGGGACAGGGGCGTCGGGAGAGACCCAGTACTTC
16	TRBD1	TRBV12-3/TRBV12-4	many	TRBJ1-5	CASSTVRTGDRGAQHF	TGTGCCAGCAGCACAGTACGGACAGGGGACAGAGGGGCCCAGCATTTT
15	TRBD1	TRBV12-3/TRBV12-4	many	TRBJ1-2	CASSSGQGANYGYTF	TGTGCCAGCAGTTCCGGACAGGGGGCTAACTATGGCTACACCTTC
15	TRBD2	TRBV27	few	TRBJ2-7	CASSLQGTSAYEQYF	TGTGCCAGCAGTTTACAGGGGACTAGCGCCTACGAGCAGTACTTC
15	TRBD2	TRBV27	many	TRBJ2-2	CASSPGLAVTGELFF	TGTGCCAGCAGTCCGGGACTAGCGGTGACCGGGGAGCTGTTTTTT
15	TRBD2	TRBV6-2/TRBV6-3	few	TRBJ2-2	CASLNSGTNTGELFF	TGTGCCAGCTTAAATAGCGGGACGAACACCGGGGAGCTGTTTTTT
12	.	TRBV30	many	TRBJ1-1	CACQFGNTEAFF	TGTGCCTGCCAATTCGGGAACACTGAAGCTTTCTTT
14	.	TRBV27	.	TRBJ2-5	CASSFQGVQETQYF	TGTGCCAGCAGTTTCCAGGGTGTCCAAGAGACCCAGTACTTC
13	TRBD1	TRBV29-1	few	TRBJ1-1	CSGTGVRGTEAFF	TGCAGCGGAACAGGGGTTCGAGGCACTGAAGCTTTCTTT
13	.	TRBV19	few	TRBJ2-5	CASSETRRETQYF	TGTGCCAGTAGTGAGACTAGAAGGGAGACCCAGTACTTC
15	.	TRBV6-1	many	TRBJ2-7	CASSEAGHLSYEQYF	TGTGCCAGCAGTGAAGCAGGGCACCTCTCCTACGAGCAGTACTTC
14	.	TRBV9	few	TRBJ1-6	CASSVAVRDSPLHF	TGTGCCAGCAGCGTAGCCGTGAGAGATTCACCCCTCCACTTT
16	TRBD1	TRBV6-5	many	TRBJ1-1	CASSYSAGTGETEAFF	TGTGCCAGCAGTTATTCCGCCGGGACAGGGGAAACTGAAGCTTTCTTT
15	.	TRBV11-2	many	TRBJ2-7	CASSRGNDNSYEQYF	TGTGCCAGCAGCCGTGGTAACGACAATTCCTACGAGCAGTACTTC
12	.	TRBV30	.	TRBJ2-2	CAWSVYARELFF	TGTGCCTGGAGTGTGTATGCCAGGGAGCTGTTTTTT
14	.	TRBV2	many	TRBJ2-7	CASGNRVAPYEQYF	TGTGCCAGCGGAAACAGGGTTGCCCCCTACGAGCAGTACTTC
12	.	TRBV20-1	.	TRBJ1-1	CSASYGGTEAFF	TGCAGTGCTAGTTACGGGGGCACTGAAGCTTTCTTT
14	TRBD1	TRBV2	.	TRBJ1-4	CASSWDRGGEKLFF	TGTGCCAGCAGTTGGGACAGGGGTGGAGAAAAACTGTTTTTT
16	.	TRBV15	.	TRBJ2-1	CATSREWGGARNEQFF	TGTGCCACCAGCAGAGAATGGGGGGGCGCACGCAATGAGCAGTTCTTC
19	.	TRBV7-3	many	TRBJ1-2	CASSLSSFDFPRANYGYTF	TGTGCCAGCAGCTTAAGTTCGTTCGACTTCCCAAGAGCTAACTATGGCTACACCTTC
15	.	TRBV12-3/TRBV12-4	.	TRBJ1-5	CASSNSIRGNQPQHF	TGTGCCAGCAGCAACAGTATAAGGGGCAATCAGCCCCAGCATTTT
14	.	TRBV19	many	TRBJ1-2	CASSPGQTFYGYTF	TGTGCCAGTAGTCCCGGACAGACCTTCTATGGCTACACCTTC
13	.	TRBV7-2	many	TRBJ1-1	CASSRDPNGEAFF	TGTGCCAGCAGCCGCGACCCGAACGGTGAAGCTTTCTTT
13	.	TRBV6-5	many	TRBJ2-7	CASSSHPSYEQYF	TGTGCCAGCAGTTCCCATCCATCATACGAGCAGTACTTC